This TCR beta chain comes out of a study of cytomegalovirus exposure and HLA in healthy donors. The germline V gene has CDR1 MDHEN and CDR2 SYDVKM. The CDR3 sequence is 17 residues long. Trimming at V came to 3 bases and at J to 7 bases, leaving 12 bases not matched to a gene. With 60 Vbeta and 13 Jbeta primers, the PCR was carried out. The assay was immunoSEQ multiplex PCR, and TCRdb's table has in-frame clones only and misses some. The sample yields about 200,000 clones, about 72% seen once. This sequence was found in a male donor in good health and CMV-seronegative. The material sequenced was PBMCs. J is TRBJ2-1 and V is TRBV28; 10 nucleotides agree with TRBD2. The CDR3 is CASSFRGGLAGVNEQFF. Here the CDR3 DNA reads TGTGCCAGCAGTTTCCGTGGTGGGCTAGCGGGAGTAAATGAGCAGTTCTTC.